The following is a T cell receptor beta chain sequence with its context. The antigen is not known. The survey-level immunoSEQ assay was used. Clones were read by immunoSEQ multiplex PCR, and TCRdb kept only the in-frame ones, dropping some. The sample yields roughly 30,000 clones, around 80% seen once. The entry originates in a study of STAT5B mutations in CD4+ large granular lymphocyte leukemia. Study summary: The CDR3 'QG' motif was associated with a particular HLA allele among healthy donors. Notes on the study in general: CD4-sorted patient repertoires seemed more clonal than healthy CD4+ repertoires.

CDR1 and CDR2 (germline): MNHEY, SMNVEV (reference sequence). Trimming took 0 bases from V and 7 from J, leaving 10 bases between them. This CDR3 has 14 amino acids. The chain combines TRBV27 with TRBJ1-3, with D possibly matching TRBD1 (6 bases). This sequence originates from a human donor in good health. Specimen: CD4+ T cells from blood buffy coats. As DNA, the CDR3 is TGTGCCAGCAGTTTATCGGCAGGGGAGAACACCATATATTTT. It encodes CASSLSAGENTIYF.